One and the same sample provided the 21 T cell receptor beta chains below, sequenced in a study of cytomegalovirus exposure and HLA in healthy donors. PCR used 60 Vbeta primers and 13 Jbeta primers. Only in-frame clones appear in the TCRdb table, and some are missing; sequencing was by immunoSEQ multiplex PCR. The data contain about 95,000 clones, roughly 82% of them singletons. Source material: PBMCs. These TCRs come from a man aged 25-45 years in good health and CMV-seropositive.

The chain recombines TRBV7-9 with TRBJ2-7; a possible D gene is TRBD2 (5 bases). This CDR3 has 17 residues. CDR1 is SEHNR and CDR2 is FQNEAQ in the germline V gene (reference sequence). Trimming cost V 3 bases and J 5 bases, with 23 bases left between them. The CDR3 loop reads CASSFFPQRSRQDEQYF. The CDR3 DNA is TGTGCCAGCAGCTTTTTCCCTCAGCGGTCTAGGCAAGACGAGCAGTACTTC.

This clone has a handful of counts. This chain joins TRBV28 and TRBJ2-5; 12 nucleotides agree with TRBD2. Matching the DNA end better, TRBJ2-7 makes the J call doubtful. The germline V gene has CDR1 MDHEN and CDR2 SYDVKM. The CDR3 is 14 amino acids. This chain's CDR3 is CASRGLAGLYEQYF. The CDR3 DNA reads as TGTGCCAGCAGAGGACTAGCGGGGCTCTACGAGCAGTACTTC.

The CDR3 is CASSLTGAGEKLFF. DNA for the CDR3: TGTGCCAGCAGCTTGACAGGGGCGGGGGAAAAACTGTTTTTT. The chain combines TRBV5-6 with TRBJ1-4; 7 bases line up with TRBD1. The CDR3 totals 14 residues. The V segment lost 1 base and the J segment 8 bases; nucleotides outside the gene matches: 5. Per germline, CDR1 SGHDT and CDR2 YYEEEE.

The gene calls are TRBV6-1 and TRBJ2-4; TRBD1 agrees at 7 bases. CDR3 length: 19 amino acids. J lost 1 base, V lost 3 bases, and 15 bases had no gene match. Per germline, CDR1 MNHNS and CDR2 SASEGT. CDR3 residues: CASSDRGTAVLSAKNIQYF. CDR3 bases: TGTGCCAGCAGTGACAGGGGGACGGCCGTTCTATCGGCCAAAAACATTCAGTACTTC.

The chain links TRBV10-2 to TRBJ2-1, with 11 bases fitting TRBD2. Trimming took 7 bases from V and 0 from J; bases not matched to a gene: 2. The CDR3 runs 15 residues. CDR1 and CDR2 from the germline V gene are WSHSY and SAAADI. This CDR3 reads CASTGTSGSYNEQFF. In DNA, the CDR3 is TGCGCCAGCACAGGGACTAGCGGCTCCTACAATGAGCAGTTCTTC.

CDR3 in amino acids: CASSYRSEKLFF. The CDR3, as DNA: TGTGCCAGCAGTTACCGTTCTGAAAAACTGTTTTTT. The rearrangement joins TRBV6-6 to TRBJ1-4, with no clear D. CDR3 length equals 12 residues. Between the trimmed V and J ends, which lost 2 bases and 7 bases, there was a span of 5 bases. CDR1 and CDR2 (germline): MNHNY, SVGAGI (reference sequence).

V is TRBV4-3 and J is TRBJ2-5, with 7 nucleotides matching TRBD2. V shed 0 bases and J 4 bases; nucleotides not matched to a gene: 2. In germline, CDR1 is LGHNA, CDR2 YSLEER. This CDR3 is built from 14 residues. For the CDR3, the DNA is TGCGCCAGCAGCCAAGATGGGGGGGGAGAGACCCAGTACTTC. Its translation: CASSQDGGGETQYF.

V gene TRBV7-2 combines with J gene TRBJ1-1; D is unclear. V gave up 5 bases and J gave up 0 bases, with 7 bases separating them. The CDR3 covers 13 residues. Germline V CDR1 and CDR2: SGHTA, FQGNSA. The CDR3 nucleotides are TGTGCCAGCAGCCCCTATATGAACACTGAAGCTTTCTTT. It translates to CASSPYMNTEAFF.

This chain uses TRBV18 with TRBJ2-2, with 10 bases matching TRBD2. Unmatched junction bases numbered 5, after V lost 3 bases and J lost 7 bases. The CDR3 is 15 amino acids. From germline, CDR1 is KGHSH and CDR2 LQKENI. The CDR3 region is CASSPPGTSDGELFF. The DNA for the CDR3 is TGTGCCAGCTCACCCCCCGGGACTAGCGACGGGGAGCTGTTTTTT.

The chain recombines TRBV5-5 with TRBJ2-3, with TRBD1 matching 7 bases. This CDR3 contains 18 residues. The V gene's germline CDR1 is SGHKS and CDR2 YYEKEE (reference sequence). V was clipped by 1 base and J by 5 bases; unmatched bases: 16. CDR3 sequence reads: CASSLPPDRLGPGDTQYF. CDR3 bases: TGTGCCAGCAGCTTGCCTCCGGACAGGCTGGGCCCCGGAGATACGCAGTATTTT.

A single count supports this clone. The chain is built from TRBV6-5 and TRBJ2-7, with D maybe TRBD2 (6 bases). Trimming stripped 6 bases from V and 3 bases from J, with 15 bases between. The CDR3 sequence is 14 residues long. Germline V gene sequence: CDR1 MNHEY, CDR2 SVGAGI. The DNA for the CDR3 is TGTGCCAGCAGGGCCCGACTAGGAAACTACGAGCAGTACTTC. It translates to CASRARLGNYEQYF.

This clone was seen a few times. The chain combines TRBV5-1 with TRBJ1-1, with 10 positions matching TRBD1. This CDR3 is built from 16 residues. With 3 bases clipped from V and 1 base from J, the junction kept 6 bases outside the gene matches. Germline-derived CDR1 and CDR2 are SGHRS and YFSETQ. The CDR3 region has the DNA TGCGCCAGCAGCTCCGGGACAGGGGCACAGAACACTGAAGCTTTCTTT. This gives the protein CASSSGTGAQNTEAFF. The full variable domain, completed using reference TRBV5-1 and TRBJ1-1, is KAGVTQTPRYLIKTRGQQVTLSCSPISGHRSVSWYQQTPGQGLQFLFEYFSETQRNKGNFPGRFSGRQFSNSRSEMNVSTLELGDSALYLCASSSGTGAQNTEAFFGQGTRLTVV.

The chain employs TRBV28 and TRBJ1-2, with 7 bases fitting TRBD1. Trimming removed 7 bases from V and 6 bases from J; junction bases left unmatched: 8. Germline V gene data show CDR1 as MDHEN and CDR2 as SYDVKM. The CDR3 consists of 13 residues. The CDR3 loop reads CASNTDRAHGYTF. Written as DNA, the CDR3 is TGTGCCAGCAATACAGACAGGGCTCATGGCTACACCTTC.

The gene calls are TRBV7-6 and TRBJ1-1, with D perhaps TRBD1 (5 bases). Per germline, CDR1 SGHVS and CDR2 FNYEAQ. Trimming took 5 bases from V and 2 from J, leaving 9 bases between them. The CDR3 is 13 residues long. This CDR3 is CASSPDTNTEAFF. The CDR3 region has the DNA TGTGCCAGCAGCCCGGACACCAACACTGAAGCTTTCTTT. The full variable domain, in which reference TRBV7-6 and TRBJ1-1 provide the parts outside the CDR3, is GAGVSQSPRYKVTKRGQDVALRCDPISGHVSLYWYRQALGQGPEFLTYFNYEAQQDKSGLPNDRFSAERPEGSISTLTIQRTEQRDSAMYRCASSPDTNTEAFFGQGTRLTVV.

The chain is built from TRBV5-1 and TRBJ1-1; D is unresolved. The V end was cut by 3 bases, the J end by 0 bases, with 12 bases between. CDR3 size: 15 residues. Germline V gives CDR1 SGHRS, CDR2 YFSETQ. The CDR3 sequence is CASSSHRAMNTEAFF. CDR3 DNA sequence: TGCGCCAGCAGCTCGCACAGAGCAATGAACACTGAAGCTTTCTTT.

The chain uses TRBV27 and TRBJ2-7; TRBD2 agrees at 13 bases. V lost 6 bases and J lost 2; bases outside the gene matches: 7. This CDR3 has 16 amino acids. CDR1 is MNHEY and CDR2 is SMNVEV in the germline V gene (reference sequence). The CDR3 coding sequence is TGTGCCAGCAGAAGACTAGCGGGAGGCATAACCTACGAGCAGTACTTC. The encoded protein is CASRRLAGGITYEQYF.

This clone was found a few times. V usage is TRBV5-6 and J usage is TRBJ1-2; D remains ambiguous. Trimming left V 4 bases short and J 14 bases short, with 15 bases between. Germline V gene data show CDR1 as SGHDT and CDR2 as YYEEEE. There are 11 residues in the CDR3. CDR3 bases: TGTGCCAGCAGCCGTGATTGGGCGAGTACCTTC. This gives the protein CASSRDWASTF.

V usage is TRBV5-4 and J usage is TRBJ2-3; a possible D gene is TRBD1 (6 bases). The germline V gene has CDR1 SGHNT and CDR2 YYREEE (reference sequence). V lost 6 bases and J lost 4, with 15 bases in between. The CDR3 contains 14 residues. The CDR3 DNA reads TGTGCCAGCACCACCCGTCAGGGGTCAGATACGCAGTATTTT. Translating it yields CASTTRQGSDTQYF. The variable domain in full, completed from reference TRBV5-4 and TRBJ2-3, reads ETGVTQSPTHLIKTRGQQVTLRCSSQSGHNTVSWYQQALGQGPQFIFQYYREEENGRGNFPPRFSGLQFPNYSSELNVNALELDDSALYLCASTTRQGSDTQYFGPGTRLTVL.

The sample holds a few counts of this clone. The chain links TRBV28 to TRBJ1-1; no reliable D call. V was pared by 3 bases and J by 1 base, with 9 bases between. CDR1 is MDHEN, CDR2 SYDVKM, per germline. The CDR3 has 14 residues. Here the CDR3 DNA reads TGTGCCAGCAGTTTTATTGGTAGGAACACTGAAGCTTTCTTT. This codes for CASSFIGRNTEAFF.

The CDR3 sequence: CASSLSTSGYNEQFF. CDR3 in DNA: TGCGCCAGCAGCTTGTCTACTAGCGGTTACAATGAGCAGTTCTTC. The chain joins TRBV5-1 to TRBJ2-1, with 8 bases aligning to TRBD2. CDR1 SGHRS and CDR2 YFSETQ come from the germline V gene. After removal of 1 base from V and 4 bases from J, the junction contained 4 bases not matched to a gene. The CDR3 spans 15 residues.

This clone is a singleton in its sample. This sequence joins TRBV6-4 and TRBJ1-5; D might be TRBD1 (5 bases). The CDR3 extends over 13 amino acids. Trimming stripped 4 bases from V and 6 bases from J, with 10 bases between. Germline V gene sequence: CDR1 MRHNA, CDR2 SNTAGT. CDR3 bases: TGTGCCAGCAGTGTTGTCCAGGGTCAGCCCCAGCATTTT. As protein: CASSVVQGQPQHF.